This T cell receptor beta chain comes out of a study of T cell responses to AZD1222 COVID-19 vaccine. Study findings and constraints: Spike was spanned by vaccine-associated CD4 TCRs, with dominance at 160-218 and 743-854. At study baseline, merely five or six AZD1222 recipients were seropositive. Clonal diversity was possibly underestimated, and the donors were mostly white British, with more females.

The germline gives CDR1 MRHNA, CDR2 SNTAGT. This CDR3 has 13 amino acids. The germline V and J ends were trimmed by 6 bases and 6 bases, with 11 bases remaining between them. As for this clone: Antigen unknown.

Data came from immunoSEQ multiplex PCR; TCRdb stores just in-frame clones and leaves some out. Of roughly 120,000 clones listed, 88% are singletons. The material sequenced was peripheral blood, taken on day 0 of AZD1222 vaccination. The rearrangement links TRBV6-4 to TRBJ2-2, with D unclear. This TCR was recovered from an adult in good health. CDR3 DNA sequence: TGTGCCAGCAGCGCTGGCGAGGCCGGGGAGCTGTTTTTT. Its protein is CASSAGEAGELFF.